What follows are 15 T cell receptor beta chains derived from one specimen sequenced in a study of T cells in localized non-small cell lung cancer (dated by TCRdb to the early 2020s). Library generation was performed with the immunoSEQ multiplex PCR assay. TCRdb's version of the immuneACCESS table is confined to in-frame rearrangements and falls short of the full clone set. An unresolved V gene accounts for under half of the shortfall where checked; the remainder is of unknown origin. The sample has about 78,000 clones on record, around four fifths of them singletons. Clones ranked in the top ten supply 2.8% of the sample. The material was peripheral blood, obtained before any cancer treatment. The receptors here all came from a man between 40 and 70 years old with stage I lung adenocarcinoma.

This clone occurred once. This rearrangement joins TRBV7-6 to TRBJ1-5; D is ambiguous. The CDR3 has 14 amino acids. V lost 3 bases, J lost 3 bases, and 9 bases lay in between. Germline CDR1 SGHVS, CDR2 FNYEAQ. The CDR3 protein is CASSFLGVNQPQHF. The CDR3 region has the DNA TGTGCCAGCAGCTTCCTTGGGGTCAATCAGCCCCAGCATTTT.

DNA of the CDR3: TGTGCCAGCAGCCGAAACCAGGGCCCCTACAATGAGCAGTTCTTC. Translation gives CASSRNQGPYNEQFF. The chain carries TRBV7-9 and TRBJ2-1; D possibly corresponds to TRBD1 (5 bases). V was pared by 5 bases and J by 2 bases, with 13 bases between. Germline V CDR1 and CDR2: SEHNR, FQNEAQ (reference sequence). The CDR3 consists of 15 residues.

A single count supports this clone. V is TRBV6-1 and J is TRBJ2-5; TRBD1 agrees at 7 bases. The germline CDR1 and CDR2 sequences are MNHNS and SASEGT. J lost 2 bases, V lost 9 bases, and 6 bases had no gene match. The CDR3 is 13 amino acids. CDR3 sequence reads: CASTGQPQETQYF. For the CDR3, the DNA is TGTGCCAGTACGGGACAGCCACAAGAGACCCAGTACTTC.

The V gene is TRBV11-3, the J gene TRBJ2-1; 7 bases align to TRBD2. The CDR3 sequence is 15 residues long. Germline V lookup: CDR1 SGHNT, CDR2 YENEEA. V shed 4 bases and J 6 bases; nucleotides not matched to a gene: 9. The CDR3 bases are TGTGCCAGCAGCTATTCCGCTAGCGGTGCCAATGAGCAGTTCTTC. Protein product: CASSYSASGANEQFF.

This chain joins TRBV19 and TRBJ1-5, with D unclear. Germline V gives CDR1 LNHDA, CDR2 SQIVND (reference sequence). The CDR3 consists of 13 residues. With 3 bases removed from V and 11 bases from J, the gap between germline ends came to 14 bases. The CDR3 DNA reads TGTGCCAGTAGTATCGCCCCCGAGCGGACCCAGCATTTT. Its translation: CASSIAPERTQHF. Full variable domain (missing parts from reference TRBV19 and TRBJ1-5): DGGITQSPKYLFRKEGQNVTLSCEQNLNHDAMYWYRQDPGQGLRLIYYSQIVNDFQKGDIAEGYSVSREKKESFPLTVTSAQKNPTAFYLCASSIAPERTQHFGDGTRLSIL.

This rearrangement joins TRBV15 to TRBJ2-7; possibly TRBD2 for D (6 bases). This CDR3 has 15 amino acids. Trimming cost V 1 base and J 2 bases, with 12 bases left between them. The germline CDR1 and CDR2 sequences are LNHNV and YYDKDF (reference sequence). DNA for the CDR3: TGTGCCACCAGCAGAGGGGGCGGGGCCACCTACGAGCAGTACTTC. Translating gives CATSRGGGATYEQYF.

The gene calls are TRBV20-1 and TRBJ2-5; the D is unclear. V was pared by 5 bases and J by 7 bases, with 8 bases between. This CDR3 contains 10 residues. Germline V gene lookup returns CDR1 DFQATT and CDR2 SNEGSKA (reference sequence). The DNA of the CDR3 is TGCAGTGCTGTGCGGCGGACCCAGTACTTC. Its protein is CSAVRRTQYF.

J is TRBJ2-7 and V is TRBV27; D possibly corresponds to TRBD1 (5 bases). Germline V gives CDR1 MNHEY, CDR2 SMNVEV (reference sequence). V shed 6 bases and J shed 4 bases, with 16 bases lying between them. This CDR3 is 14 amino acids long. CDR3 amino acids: CASRSGFGEYEQYF. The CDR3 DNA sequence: TGTGCCAGCAGGTCAGGGTTCGGTGAGTACGAGCAGTACTTC.

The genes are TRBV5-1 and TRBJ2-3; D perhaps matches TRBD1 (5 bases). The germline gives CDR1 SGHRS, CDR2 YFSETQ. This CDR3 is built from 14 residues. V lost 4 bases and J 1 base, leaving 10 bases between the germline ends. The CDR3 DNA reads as TGCGCCAGCAGCCCGACGACAGGCACAGATACGCAGTATTTT. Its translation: CASSPTTGTDTQYF.

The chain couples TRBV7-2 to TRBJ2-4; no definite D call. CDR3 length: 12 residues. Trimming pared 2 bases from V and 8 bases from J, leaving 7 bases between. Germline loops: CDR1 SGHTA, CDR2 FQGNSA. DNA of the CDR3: TGTGCCAGCAGCTTAACTCTAGACATTCAGTACTTC. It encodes CASSLTLDIQYF. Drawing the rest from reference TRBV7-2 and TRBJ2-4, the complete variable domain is GAGVSQSPSNKVTEKGKDVELRCDPISGHTALYWYRQSLGQGLEFLIYFQGNSAPDKSGLPSDRFSAERTGGSVSTLTIQRTQQEDSAVYLCASSLTLDIQYFGAGTRLSVL.

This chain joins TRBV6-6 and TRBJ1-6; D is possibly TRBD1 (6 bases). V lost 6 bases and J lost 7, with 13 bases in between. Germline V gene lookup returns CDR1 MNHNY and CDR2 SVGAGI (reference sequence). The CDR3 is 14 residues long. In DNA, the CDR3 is TGTGCCAGCAGATACGACAGGAACAATTCACCCCTCCACTTT. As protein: CASRYDRNNSPLHF.

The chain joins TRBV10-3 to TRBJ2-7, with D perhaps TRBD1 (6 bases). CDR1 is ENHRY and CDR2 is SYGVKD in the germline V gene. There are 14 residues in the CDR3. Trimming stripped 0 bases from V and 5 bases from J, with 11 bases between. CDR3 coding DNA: TGTGCCATCAGTGAGTCGCAGGGGCGCGACGAGCAGTACTTC. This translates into CAISESQGRDEQYF.

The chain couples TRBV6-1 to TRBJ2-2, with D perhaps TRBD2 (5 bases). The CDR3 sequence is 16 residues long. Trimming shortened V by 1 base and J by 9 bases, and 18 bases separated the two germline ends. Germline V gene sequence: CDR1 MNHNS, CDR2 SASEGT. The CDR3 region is CASSEGLAEVGRELFF. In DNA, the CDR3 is TGTGCCAGCAGTGAAGGGCTAGCAGAGGTCGGCAGGGAGCTGTTTTTT.

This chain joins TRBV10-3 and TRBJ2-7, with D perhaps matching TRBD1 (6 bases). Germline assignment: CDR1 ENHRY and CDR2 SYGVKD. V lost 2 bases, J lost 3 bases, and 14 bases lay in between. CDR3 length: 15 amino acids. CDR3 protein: CAISERTVGVYEQYF. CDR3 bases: TGTGCCATCAGTGAGAGGACAGTGGGGGTCTACGAGCAGTACTTC.

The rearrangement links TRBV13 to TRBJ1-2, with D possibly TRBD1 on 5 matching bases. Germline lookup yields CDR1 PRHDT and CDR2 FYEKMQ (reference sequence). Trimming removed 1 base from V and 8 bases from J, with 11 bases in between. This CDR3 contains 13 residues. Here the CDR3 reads CASSLEGTGGYTF. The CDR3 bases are TGTGCCAGCAGCTTAGAGGGAACAGGAGGCTACACCTTC.